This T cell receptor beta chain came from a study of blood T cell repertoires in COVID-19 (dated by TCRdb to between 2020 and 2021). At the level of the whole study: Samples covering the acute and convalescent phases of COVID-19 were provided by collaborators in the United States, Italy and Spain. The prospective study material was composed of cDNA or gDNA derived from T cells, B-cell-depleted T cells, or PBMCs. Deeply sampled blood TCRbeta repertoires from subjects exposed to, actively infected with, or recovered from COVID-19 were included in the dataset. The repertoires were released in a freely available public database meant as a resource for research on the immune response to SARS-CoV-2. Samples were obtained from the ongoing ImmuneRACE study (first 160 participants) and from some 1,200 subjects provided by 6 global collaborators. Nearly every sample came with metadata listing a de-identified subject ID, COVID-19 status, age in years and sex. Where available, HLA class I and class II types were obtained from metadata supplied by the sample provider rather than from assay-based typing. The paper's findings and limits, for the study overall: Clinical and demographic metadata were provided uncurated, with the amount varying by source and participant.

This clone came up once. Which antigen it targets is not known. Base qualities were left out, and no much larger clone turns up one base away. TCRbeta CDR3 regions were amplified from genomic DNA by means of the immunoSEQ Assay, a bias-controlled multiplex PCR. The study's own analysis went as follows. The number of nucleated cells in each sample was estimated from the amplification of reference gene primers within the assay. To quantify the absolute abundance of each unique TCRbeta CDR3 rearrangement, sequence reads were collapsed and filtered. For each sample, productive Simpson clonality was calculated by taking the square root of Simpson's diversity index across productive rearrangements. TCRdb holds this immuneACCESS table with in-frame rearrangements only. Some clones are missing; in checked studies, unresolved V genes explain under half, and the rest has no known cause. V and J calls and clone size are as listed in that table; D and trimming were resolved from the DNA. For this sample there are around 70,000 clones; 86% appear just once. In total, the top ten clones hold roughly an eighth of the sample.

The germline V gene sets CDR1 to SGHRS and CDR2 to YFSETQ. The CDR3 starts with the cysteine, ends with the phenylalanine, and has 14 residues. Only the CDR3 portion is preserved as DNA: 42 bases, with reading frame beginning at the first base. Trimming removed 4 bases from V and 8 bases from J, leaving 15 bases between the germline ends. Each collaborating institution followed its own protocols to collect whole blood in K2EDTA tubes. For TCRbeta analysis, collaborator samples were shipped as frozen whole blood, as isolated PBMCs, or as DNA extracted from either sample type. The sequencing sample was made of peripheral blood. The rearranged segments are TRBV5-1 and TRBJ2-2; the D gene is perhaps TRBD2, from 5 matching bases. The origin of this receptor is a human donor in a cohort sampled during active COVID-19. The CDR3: CASSPESVAGELFF. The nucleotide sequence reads TGCGCCAGCAGCCCGGAGAGTGTAGCGGGGGAGCTGTTTTTT. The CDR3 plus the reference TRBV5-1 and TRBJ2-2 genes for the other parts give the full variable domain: KAGVTQTPRYLIKTRGQQVTLSCSPISGHRSVSWYQQTPGQGLQFLFEYFSETQRNKGNFPGRFSGRQFSNSRSEMNVSTLELGDSALYLCASSPESVAGELFFGEGSRLTVL.